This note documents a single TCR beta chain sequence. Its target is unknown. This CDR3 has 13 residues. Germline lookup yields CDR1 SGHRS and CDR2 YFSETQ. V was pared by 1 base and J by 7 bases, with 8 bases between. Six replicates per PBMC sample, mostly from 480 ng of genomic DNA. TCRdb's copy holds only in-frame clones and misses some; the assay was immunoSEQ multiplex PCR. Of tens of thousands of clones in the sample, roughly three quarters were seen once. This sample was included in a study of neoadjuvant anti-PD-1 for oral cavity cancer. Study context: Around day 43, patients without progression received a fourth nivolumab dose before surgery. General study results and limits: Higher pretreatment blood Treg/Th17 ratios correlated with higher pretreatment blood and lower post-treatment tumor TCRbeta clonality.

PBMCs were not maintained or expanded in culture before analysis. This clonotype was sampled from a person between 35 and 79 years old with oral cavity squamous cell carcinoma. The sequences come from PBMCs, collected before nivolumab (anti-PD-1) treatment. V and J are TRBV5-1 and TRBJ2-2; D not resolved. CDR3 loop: CASSLIVLGELFF. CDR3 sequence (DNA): TGCGCCAGCAGCTTGATCGTGCTCGGGGAGCTGTTTTTT.